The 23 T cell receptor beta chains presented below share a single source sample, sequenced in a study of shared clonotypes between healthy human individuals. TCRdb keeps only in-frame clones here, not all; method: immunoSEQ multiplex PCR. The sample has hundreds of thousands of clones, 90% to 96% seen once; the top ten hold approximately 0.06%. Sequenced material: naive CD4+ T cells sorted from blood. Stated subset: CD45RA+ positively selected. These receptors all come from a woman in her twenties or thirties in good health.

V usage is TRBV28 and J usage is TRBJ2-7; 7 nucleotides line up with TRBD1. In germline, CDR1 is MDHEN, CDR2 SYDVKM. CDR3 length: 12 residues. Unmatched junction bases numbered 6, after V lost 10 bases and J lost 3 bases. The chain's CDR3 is CATVRDSYEQYF. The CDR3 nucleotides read TGTGCCACCGTCCGGGACAGCTACGAGCAGTACTTC.

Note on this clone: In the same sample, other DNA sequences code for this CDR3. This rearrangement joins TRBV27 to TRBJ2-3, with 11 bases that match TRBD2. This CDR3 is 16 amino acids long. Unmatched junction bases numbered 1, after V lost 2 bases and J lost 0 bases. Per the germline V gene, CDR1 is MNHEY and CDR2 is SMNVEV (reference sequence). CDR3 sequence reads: CASSLGLAGSTDTQYF. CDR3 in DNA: TGTGCCAGCAGTTTAGGACTAGCGGGTAGCACAGATACGCAGTATTTT.

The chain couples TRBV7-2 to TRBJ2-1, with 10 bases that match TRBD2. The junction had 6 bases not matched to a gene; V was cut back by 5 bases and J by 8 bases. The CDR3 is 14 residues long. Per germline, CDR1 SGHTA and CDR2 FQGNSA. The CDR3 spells CASSISGRRYEQFF. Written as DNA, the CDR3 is TGTGCCAGCAGCATTAGCGGGAGGAGGTATGAGCAGTTCTTC.

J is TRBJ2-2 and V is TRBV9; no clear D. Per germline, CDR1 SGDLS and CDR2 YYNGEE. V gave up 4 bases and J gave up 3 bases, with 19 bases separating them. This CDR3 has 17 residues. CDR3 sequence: CASSTPRPRSDTGELFF. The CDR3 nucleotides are TGTGCCAGCAGCACTCCTAGGCCCCGGTCGGACACCGGGGAGCTGTTTTTT.

The CDR3 sequence is CASSFTPPGGEQYF. The CDR3 DNA sequence: TGTGCCAGCAGTTTCACACCCCCCGGAGGTGAGCAGTACTTC. The V and J genes are TRBV6-6 and TRBJ2-7; TRBD2 might be the D (5 bases). V was shortened by 4 bases and J by 7 bases, with 17 bases between the two germline ends. This CDR3 has 14 amino acids. The V gene's germline CDR1 is MNHNY and CDR2 SVGAGI (reference sequence).

This CDR3 is CASSPAPVVRNTQYF. The CDR3 nucleotides read TGTGCCAGCAGTCCCGCCCCAGTGGTCCGGAATACGCAGTATTTT. The V gene is TRBV7-8, the J gene TRBJ2-3; D is uncertain. Looked up from germline, CDR1 is SGHVS and CDR2 is FQNEAQ. The CDR3 is 15 residues long. V was pared by 6 bases and J by 7 bases, with 20 bases between.

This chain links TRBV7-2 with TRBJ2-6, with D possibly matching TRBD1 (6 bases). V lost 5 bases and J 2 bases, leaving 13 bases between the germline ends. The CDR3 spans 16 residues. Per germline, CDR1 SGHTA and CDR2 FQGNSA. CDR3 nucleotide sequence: TGTGCCAGCAGCCCAGCGGCAGGGGCTGGGGCCAACGTCCTGACTTTC. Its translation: CASSPAAGAGANVLTF.

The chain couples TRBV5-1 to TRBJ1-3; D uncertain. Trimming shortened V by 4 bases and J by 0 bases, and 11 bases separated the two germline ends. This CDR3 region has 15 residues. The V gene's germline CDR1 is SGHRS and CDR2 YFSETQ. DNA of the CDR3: TGCGCCAGCAGCACTACGACCTACTCTGGAAACACCATATATTTT. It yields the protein CASSTTTYSGNTIYF.

CDR3 in amino acids: CASSPRTALVLGYTF. The DNA for the CDR3 is TGTGCCAGCAGTCCAAGGACAGCCCTTGTGCTTGGCTACACCTTC. The chain links TRBV28 to TRBJ1-2; maybe TRBD1 (6 bases). V was pared by 5 bases and J by 7 bases, with 20 bases between. This CDR3 has 15 amino acids. The germline V gene has CDR1 MDHEN and CDR2 SYDVKM.

The CDR3 DNA reads as TGTGCCATCAGTCGGGGGTGGGACAGCTATGGCTACACCTTC. Its protein is CAISRGWDSYGYTF. The rearrangement links TRBV10-3 to TRBJ1-2; TRBD1 aligns across 7 bases. Germline CDR1 ENHRY, CDR2 SYGVKD. This CDR3 is built from 14 residues. J gave up 4 bases and V 5 bases, and 7 bases lay outside the gene matches.

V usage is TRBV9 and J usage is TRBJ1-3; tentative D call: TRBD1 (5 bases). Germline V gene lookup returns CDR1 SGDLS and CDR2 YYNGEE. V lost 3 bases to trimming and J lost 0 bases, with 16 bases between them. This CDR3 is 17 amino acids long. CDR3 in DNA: TGTGCCAGCAGCGCCCACCGGGACCTATACTCTGGAAACACCATATATTTT. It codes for CASSAHRDLYSGNTIYF. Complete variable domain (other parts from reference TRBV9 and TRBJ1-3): DSGVTQTPKHLITATGQRVTLRCSPRSGDLSVYWYQQSLDQGLQFLIQYYNGEERAKGNILERFSAQQFPDLHSELNLSSLELGDSALYFCASSAHRDLYSGNTIYFGEGSWLTVV.

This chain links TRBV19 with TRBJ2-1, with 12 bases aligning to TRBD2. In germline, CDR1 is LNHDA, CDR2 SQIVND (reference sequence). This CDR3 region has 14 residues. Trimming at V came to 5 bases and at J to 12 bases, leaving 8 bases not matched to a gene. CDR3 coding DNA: TGTGCCAGTAGTCAGACTAGCGGGAGTCCCGGGCAGTTCTTC. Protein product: CASSQTSGSPGQFF.

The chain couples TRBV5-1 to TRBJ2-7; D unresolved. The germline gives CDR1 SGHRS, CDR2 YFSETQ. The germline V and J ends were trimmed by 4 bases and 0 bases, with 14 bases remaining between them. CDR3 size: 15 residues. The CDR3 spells CASSRNVASSYEQYF. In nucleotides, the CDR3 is TGCGCCAGCAGCCGTAATGTGGCGAGCTCCTACGAGCAGTACTTC.

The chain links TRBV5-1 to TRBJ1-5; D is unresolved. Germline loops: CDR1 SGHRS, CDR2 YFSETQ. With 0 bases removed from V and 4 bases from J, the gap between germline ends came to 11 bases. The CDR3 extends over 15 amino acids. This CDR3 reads CASSLAPGANQPQHF. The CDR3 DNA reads TGCGCCAGCAGCTTGGCCCCAGGAGCTAATCAGCCCCAGCATTTT.

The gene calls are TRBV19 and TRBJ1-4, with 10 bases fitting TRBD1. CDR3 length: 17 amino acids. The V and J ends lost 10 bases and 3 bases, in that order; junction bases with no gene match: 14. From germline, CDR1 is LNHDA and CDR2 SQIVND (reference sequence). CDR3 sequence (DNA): TGTGCCACCTCCCGGGACAGGGGTACTAAAGCTAATGAAAAACTGTTTTTT. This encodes CATSRDRGTKANEKLFF.

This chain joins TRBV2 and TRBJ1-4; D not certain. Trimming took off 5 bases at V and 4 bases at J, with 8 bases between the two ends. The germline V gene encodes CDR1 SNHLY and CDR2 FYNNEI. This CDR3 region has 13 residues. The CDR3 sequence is CASSTQVNEKLFF. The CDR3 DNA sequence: TGTGCCAGCAGTACTCAGGTTAATGAAAAACTGTTTTTT.

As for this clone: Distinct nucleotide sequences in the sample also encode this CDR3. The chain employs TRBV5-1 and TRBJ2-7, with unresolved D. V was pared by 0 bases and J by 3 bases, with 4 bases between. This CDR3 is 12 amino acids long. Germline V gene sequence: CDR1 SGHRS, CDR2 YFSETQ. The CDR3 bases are TGCGCCAGCAGCTTGGAGGGCTACGAGCAGTACTTC. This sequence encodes CASSLEGYEQYF.

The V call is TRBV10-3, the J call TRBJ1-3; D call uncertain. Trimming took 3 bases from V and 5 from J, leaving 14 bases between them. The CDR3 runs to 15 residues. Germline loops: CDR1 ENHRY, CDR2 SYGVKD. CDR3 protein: CAISDSGDTRNTIYF. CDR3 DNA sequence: TGTGCCATCAGTGATTCGGGTGACACCCGAAACACCATATATTTT.

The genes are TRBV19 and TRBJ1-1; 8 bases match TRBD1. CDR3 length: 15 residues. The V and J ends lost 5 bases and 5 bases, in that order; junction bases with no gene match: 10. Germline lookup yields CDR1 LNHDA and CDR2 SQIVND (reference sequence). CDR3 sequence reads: CASSAPRTGLTEAFF. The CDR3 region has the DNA TGTGCCAGTAGTGCCCCCCGGACAGGGTTGACTGAAGCTTTCTTT.

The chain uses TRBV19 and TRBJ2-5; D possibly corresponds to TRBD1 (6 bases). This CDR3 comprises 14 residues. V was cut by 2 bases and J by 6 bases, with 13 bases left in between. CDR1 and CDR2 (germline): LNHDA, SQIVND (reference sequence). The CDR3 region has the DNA TGTGCCAGTAGTATAACGGCAGGGGAGCAGACCCAGTACTTC. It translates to CASSITAGEQTQYF.

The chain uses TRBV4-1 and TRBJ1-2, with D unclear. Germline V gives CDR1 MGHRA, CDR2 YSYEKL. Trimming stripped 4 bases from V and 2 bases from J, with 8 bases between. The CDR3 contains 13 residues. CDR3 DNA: TGCGCCAGCAGCCCCTGGGCAAACTATGGCTACACCTTC. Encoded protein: CASSPWANYGYTF.

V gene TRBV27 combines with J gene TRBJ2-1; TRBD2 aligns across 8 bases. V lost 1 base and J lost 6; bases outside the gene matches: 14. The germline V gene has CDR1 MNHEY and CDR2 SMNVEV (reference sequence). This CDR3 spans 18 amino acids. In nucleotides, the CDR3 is TGTGCCAGCAGTTTATTTTCAGTAGCGGGGTCCCGAGGCAATGAGCAGTTCTTC. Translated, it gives CASSLFSVAGSRGNEQFF.

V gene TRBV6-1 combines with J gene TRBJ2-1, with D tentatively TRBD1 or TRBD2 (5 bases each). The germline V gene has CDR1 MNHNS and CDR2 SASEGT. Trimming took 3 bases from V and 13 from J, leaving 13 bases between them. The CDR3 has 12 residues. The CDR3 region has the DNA TGTGCCAGCAGTGAGGGGCGGCGGGCCCAGTTCTTC. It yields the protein CASSEGRRAQFF.